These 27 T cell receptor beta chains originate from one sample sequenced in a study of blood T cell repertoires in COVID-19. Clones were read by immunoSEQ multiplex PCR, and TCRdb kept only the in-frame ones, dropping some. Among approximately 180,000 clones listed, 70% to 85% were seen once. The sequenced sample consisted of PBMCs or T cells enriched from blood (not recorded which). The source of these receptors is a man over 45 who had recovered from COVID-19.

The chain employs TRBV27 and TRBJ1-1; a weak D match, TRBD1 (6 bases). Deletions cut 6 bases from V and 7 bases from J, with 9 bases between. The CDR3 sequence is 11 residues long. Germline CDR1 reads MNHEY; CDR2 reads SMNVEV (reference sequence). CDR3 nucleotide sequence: TGTGCCAGCAGAAGGGGGATTGAAGCTTTCTTT. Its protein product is CASRRGIEAFF.

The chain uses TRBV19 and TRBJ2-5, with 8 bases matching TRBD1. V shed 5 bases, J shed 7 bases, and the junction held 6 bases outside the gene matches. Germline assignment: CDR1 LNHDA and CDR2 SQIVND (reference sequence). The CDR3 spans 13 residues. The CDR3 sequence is CASSAGQDGTQYF. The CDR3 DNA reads TGTGCCAGTAGTGCGGGACAGGATGGGACCCAGTACTTC.

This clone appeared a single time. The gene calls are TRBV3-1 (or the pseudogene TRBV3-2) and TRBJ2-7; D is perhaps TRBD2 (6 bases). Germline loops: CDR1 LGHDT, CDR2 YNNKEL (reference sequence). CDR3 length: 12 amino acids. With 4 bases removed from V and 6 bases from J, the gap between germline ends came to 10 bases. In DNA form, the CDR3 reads TGTGCCAGCAGCCCCCGGAGGGGCGAGCAGTACTTC. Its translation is CASSPRRGEQYF.

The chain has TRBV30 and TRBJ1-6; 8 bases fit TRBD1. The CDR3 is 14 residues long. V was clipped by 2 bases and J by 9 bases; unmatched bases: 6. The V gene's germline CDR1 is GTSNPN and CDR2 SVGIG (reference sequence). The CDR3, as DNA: TGTGCCTGGAGTCCGGACAGGGCGATTTCACCCCTCCACTTT. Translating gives CAWSPDRAISPLHF.

CDR3 amino acids: CASSLASGTYEQYF. The CDR3 nucleotides read TGTGCCAGCAGCTTGGCTAGCGGGACCTACGAGCAGTACTTC. The rearrangement links TRBV7-2 to TRBJ2-7; 9 bases are shared with TRBD2. The ends lost 3 bases at V and 2 bases at J; junction bases unmatched: 2. There are 14 residues in the CDR3. From germline, CDR1 is SGHTA and CDR2 FQGNSA.

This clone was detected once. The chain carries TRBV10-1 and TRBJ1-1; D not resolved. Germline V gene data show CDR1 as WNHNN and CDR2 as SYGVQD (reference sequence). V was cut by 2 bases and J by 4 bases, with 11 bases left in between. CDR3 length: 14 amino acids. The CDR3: CASSEGSGSTEAFF. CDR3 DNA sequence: TGCGCCAGCAGTGAGGGCAGCGGAAGCACTGAAGCTTTCTTT.

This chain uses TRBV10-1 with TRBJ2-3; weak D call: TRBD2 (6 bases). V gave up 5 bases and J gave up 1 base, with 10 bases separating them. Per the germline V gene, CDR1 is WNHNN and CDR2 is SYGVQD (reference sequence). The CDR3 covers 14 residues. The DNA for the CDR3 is TGCGCCAGCAGTACGGGAGCAGGCACAGATACGCAGTATTTT. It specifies CASSTGAGTDTQYF.

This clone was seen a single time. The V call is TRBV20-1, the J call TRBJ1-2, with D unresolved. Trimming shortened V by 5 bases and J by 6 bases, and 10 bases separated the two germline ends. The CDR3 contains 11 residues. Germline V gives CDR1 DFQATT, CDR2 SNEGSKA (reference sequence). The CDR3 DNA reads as TGCAGTGCTGAACAGATGAATGGCTACACCTTC. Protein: CSAEQMNGYTF.

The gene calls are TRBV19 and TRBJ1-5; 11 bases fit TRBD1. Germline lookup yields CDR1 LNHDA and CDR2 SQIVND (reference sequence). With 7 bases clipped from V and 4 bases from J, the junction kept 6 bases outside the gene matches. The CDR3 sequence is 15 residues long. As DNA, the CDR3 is TGTGCCAGTAAGGGGGACAGGGGGACAAATCAGCCCCAGCATTTT. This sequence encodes CASKGDRGTNQPQHF.

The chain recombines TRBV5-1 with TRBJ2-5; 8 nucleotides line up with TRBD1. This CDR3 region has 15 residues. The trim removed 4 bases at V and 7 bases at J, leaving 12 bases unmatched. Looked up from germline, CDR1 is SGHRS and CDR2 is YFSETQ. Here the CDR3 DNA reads TGCGCCAGCAGCACCTCAGGGGGAACAGGGGGGACCCAGTACTTC. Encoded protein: CASSTSGGTGGTQYF.

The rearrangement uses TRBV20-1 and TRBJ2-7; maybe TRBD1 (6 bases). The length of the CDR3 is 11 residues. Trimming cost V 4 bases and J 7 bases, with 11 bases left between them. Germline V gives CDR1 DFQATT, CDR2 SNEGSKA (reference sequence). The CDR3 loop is CSAKGVGEQYF. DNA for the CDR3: TGCAGTGCTAAGGGGGTTGGTGAGCAGTACTTC.

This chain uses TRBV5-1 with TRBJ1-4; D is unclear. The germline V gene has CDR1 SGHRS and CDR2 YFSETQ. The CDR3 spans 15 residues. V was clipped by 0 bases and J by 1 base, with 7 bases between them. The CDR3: CASSLAGRTNEKLFF. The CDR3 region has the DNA TGCGCCAGCAGCTTGGCCGGGAGAACTAATGAAAAACTGTTTTTT.

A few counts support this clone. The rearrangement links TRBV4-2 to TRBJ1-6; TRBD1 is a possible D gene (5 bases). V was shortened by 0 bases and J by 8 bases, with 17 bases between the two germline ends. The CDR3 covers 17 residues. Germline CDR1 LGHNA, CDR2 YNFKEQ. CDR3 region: CASSQDVSPRADSPLHF. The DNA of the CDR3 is TGTGCCAGCAGCCAAGATGTATCCCCCAGGGCCGATTCACCCCTCCACTTT.

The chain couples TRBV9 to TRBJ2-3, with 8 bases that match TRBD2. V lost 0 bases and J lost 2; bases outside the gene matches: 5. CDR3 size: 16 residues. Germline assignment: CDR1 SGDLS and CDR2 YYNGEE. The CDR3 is CASSVGGGGPTDTQYF. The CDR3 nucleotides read TGTGCCAGCAGCGTAGGAGGCGGGGGGCCCACAGATACGCAGTATTTT.

CDR3 nucleotide sequence: TGTGCCAGCAGCTTAGGCAGGGGGCGCGAAAATTCACCCCTCCACTTT. Translating it yields CASSLGRGRENSPLHF. The genes are TRBV7-2 and TRBJ1-6, with 8 bases aligning to TRBD1. The CDR3 totals 16 residues. CDR1 is SGHTA and CDR2 is FQGNSA in the germline V gene. Losses at the gene ends were 1 base for V and 7 bases for J; bases not matched to a gene: 6.

The CDR3 protein is CASSQVLGVSGYTF. DNA for the CDR3: TGTGCCAGCAGCCAAGTGCTAGGGGTCTCTGGCTACACCTTC. This chain connects TRBV3-1 (or the pseudogene TRBV3-2) to TRBJ1-2, with D perhaps TRBD1 (5 bases). The germline V gene has CDR1 LGHDT and CDR2 YNNKEL (reference sequence). CDR3 length equals 14 residues. V lost 1 base and J lost 7, with 13 bases in between.

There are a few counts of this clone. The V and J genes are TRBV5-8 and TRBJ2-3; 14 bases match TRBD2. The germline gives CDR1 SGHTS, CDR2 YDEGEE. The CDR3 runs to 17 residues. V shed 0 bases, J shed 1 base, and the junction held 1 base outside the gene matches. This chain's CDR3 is CASSLGGLAGGTDTQYF. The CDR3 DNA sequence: TGTGCCAGCAGCTTGGGGGGACTAGCGGGGGGCACAGATACGCAGTATTTT.

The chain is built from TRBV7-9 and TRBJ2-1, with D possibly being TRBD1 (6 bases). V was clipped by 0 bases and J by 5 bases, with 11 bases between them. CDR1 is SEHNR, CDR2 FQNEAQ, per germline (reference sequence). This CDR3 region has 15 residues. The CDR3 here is CASSLASTGHNEQFF. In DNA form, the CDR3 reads TGTGCCAGCAGCTTAGCATCGACAGGCCACAATGAGCAGTTCTTC.

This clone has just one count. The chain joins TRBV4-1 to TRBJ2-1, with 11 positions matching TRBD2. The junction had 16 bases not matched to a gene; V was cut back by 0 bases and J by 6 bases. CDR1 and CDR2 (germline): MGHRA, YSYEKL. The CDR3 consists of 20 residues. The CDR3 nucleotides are TGCGCCAGCAGCCAAGATCGGGGTAGCGGGGGGGCCGGAAAAATCAATGAGCAGTTCTTC. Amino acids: CASSQDRGSGGAGKINEQFF.

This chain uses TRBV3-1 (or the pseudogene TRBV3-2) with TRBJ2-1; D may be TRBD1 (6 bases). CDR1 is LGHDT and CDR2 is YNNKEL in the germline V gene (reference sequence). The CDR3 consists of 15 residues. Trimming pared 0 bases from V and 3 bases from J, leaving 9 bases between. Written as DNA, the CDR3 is TGTGCCAGCAGCCAAGACACAGGGCGCTACAATGAGCAGTTCTTC. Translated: CASSQDTGRYNEQFF.

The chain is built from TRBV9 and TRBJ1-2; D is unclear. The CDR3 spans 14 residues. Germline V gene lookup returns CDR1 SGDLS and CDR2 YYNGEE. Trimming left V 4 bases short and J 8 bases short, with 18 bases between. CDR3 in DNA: TGTGCCAGCAGCACTAGTCCCGGGCAGACCGGCTACACCTTC. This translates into CASSTSPGQTGYTF.

CDR3 sequence (DNA): TGTGCCAGCAGTCGACAGACCACAGATACGCAGTATTTT. It is translated as CASSRQTTDTQYF. The genes are TRBV12-3 or TRBV12-4 and TRBJ2-3; perhaps TRBD1 as D (5 bases). The ends were cut back, 5 bases at V and 2 bases at J, with 8 bases in the middle. This CDR3 is built from 13 residues.

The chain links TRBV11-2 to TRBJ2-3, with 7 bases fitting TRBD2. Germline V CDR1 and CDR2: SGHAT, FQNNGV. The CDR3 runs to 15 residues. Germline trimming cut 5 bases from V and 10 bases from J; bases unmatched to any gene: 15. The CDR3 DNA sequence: TGTGCCAGCAGCCGAGGGGCGGGGGAGGCGAGGTCGCAGTATTTT. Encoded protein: CASSRGAGEARSQYF.

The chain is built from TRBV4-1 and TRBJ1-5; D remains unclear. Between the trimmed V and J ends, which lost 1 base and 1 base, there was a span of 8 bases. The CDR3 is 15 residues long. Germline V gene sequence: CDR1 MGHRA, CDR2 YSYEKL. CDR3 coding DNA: TGCGCCAGCAGCCAAGTCCGGGAGAGCAATCAGCCCCAGCATTTT. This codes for CASSQVRESNQPQHF.

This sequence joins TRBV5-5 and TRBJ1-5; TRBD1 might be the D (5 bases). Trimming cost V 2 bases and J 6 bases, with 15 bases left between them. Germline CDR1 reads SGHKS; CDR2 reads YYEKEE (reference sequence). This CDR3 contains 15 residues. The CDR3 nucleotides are TGTGCCAGCAGCTTATCAAGGGGCCACAGTCAGCCCCAGCATTTT. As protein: CASSLSRGHSQPQHF.

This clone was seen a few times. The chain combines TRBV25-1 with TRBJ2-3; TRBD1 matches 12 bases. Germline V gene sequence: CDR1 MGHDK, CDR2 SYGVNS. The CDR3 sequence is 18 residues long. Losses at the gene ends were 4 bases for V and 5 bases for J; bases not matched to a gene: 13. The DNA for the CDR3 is TGTGCCAGCAGTGGCCGACCCGGGACAGGGGGCTTAATAGATACGCAGTATTTT. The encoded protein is CASSGRPGTGGLIDTQYF. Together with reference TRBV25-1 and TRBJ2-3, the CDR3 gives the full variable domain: EADIYQTPRYLVIGTGKKITLECSQTMGHDKMYWYQQDPGMELHLIHYSYGVNSTEKGDLSSESTVSRIRTEHFPLTLESARPSHTSQYLCASSGRPGTGGLIDTQYFGPGTRLTVL.

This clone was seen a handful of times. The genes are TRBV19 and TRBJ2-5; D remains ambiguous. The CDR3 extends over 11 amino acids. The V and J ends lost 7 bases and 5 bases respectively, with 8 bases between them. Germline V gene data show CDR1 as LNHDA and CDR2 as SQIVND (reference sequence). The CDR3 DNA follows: TGTGCCAGTACGGTCGGGGAGACCCAGTACTTC. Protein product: CASTVGETQYF.